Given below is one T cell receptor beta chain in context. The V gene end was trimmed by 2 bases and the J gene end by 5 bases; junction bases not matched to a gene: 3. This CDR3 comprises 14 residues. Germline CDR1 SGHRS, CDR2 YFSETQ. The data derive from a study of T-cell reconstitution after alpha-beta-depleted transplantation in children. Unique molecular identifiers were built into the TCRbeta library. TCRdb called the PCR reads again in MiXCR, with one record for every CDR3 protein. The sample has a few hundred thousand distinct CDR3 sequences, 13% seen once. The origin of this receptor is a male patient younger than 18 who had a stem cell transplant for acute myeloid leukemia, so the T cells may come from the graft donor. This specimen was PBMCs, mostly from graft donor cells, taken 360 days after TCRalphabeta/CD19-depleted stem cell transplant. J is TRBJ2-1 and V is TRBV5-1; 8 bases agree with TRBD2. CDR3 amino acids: CASSFSGGDNEQFF. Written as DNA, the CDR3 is TGCGCCAGCAGCTTCAGCGGGGGCGACAATGAGCAGTTCTTC. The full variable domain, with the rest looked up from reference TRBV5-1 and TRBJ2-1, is KAGVTQTPRYLIKTRGQQVTLSCSPISGHRSVSWYQQTPGQGLQFLFEYFSETQRNKGNFPGRFSGRQFSNSRSEMNVSTLELGDSALYLCASSFSGGDNEQFFGPGTRLTVL.